The 27 T cell receptor beta chains below all came from one sample that was sequenced in a study of blood T cells in healthy people across ages. With a J-beta primer mix and a sample-barcoded 5' primer, a second PCR ran about 6 to 11 cycles. TCRdb used MiXCR to reprocess the 5' RACE reads, holding one entry per CDR3 protein. The table includes 650,000 to 1,000,000 distinct CDR3 sequences, 35% to 50% detected once. Sequencing was done on a sample of blood. The source of these receptors is a man older than 75 in good health.

This chain connects TRBV7-2 to TRBJ2-1; D not certain. The J call is uncertain, as TRBJ2-7 better fits the DNA end. The CDR3 is 13 residues long. CDR1 and CDR2 from the germline V gene are SGHTA and FQGNSA. The CDR3 sequence: CASSLSRNNEQYF. In nucleotides, the CDR3 is TGTGCCAGCAGCTTAAGCCGGAACAATGAGCAGTACTTC.

This clonotype was seen a few times. This sequence joins TRBV5-1 and TRBJ2-1; D is unclear. V lost 4 bases and J lost 8, with 16 bases in between. Germline V gene sequence: CDR1 SGHRS, CDR2 YFSETQ. The CDR3 spans 14 residues. Here the CDR3 DNA reads TGCGCCAGCAGCCTGGGGATGTTGAACGATGAGCAGTTCTTC. Translating it yields CASSLGMLNDEQFF.

The V gene is TRBV20-1, the J gene TRBJ1-2, with D possibly being TRBD1 (5 bases). From germline, CDR1 is DFQATT and CDR2 SNEGSKA (reference sequence). V lost 0 bases, J lost 2 bases, and 7 bases lay in between. The CDR3 is 13 residues long. As DNA, the CDR3 is TGCAGTGCTAGAGAGGGGCAGAACTATGGCTACACCTTC. Encoded protein: CSAREGQNYGYTF.

The chain uses TRBV29-1 and TRBJ1-5; a weak D match, TRBD1 (5 bases). Trimming removed 7 bases from V and 4 bases from J, with 17 bases in between. The CDR3 loop spans 14 amino acids. Germline V gene sequence: CDR1 SQVTM, CDR2 ANQGSEA. In DNA, the CDR3 is TGCAGCGCCACGCTGGCAGGGATGAATCAGCCCCAGCATTTT. This encodes CSATLAGMNQPQHF. The complete variable domain, with remaining parts taken from reference TRBV29-1 and TRBJ1-5, reads SAVISQKPSRDICQRGTSLTIQCQVDSQVTMMFWYRQQPGQSLTLIATANQGSEATYESGFVIDKFPISRPNLTFSTLTVSNMSPEDSSIYLCSATLAGMNQPQHFGDGTRLSIL.

The chain has TRBV5-1 and TRBJ2-7; 7 nucleotides line up with TRBD2. V was pared by 2 bases and J by 3 bases, with 8 bases of the junction left unmatched. The CDR3 has 15 residues. Germline V CDR1 and CDR2: SGHRS, YFSETQ. The CDR3 spells CASSLWASGVYEQYF. The CDR3 DNA sequence: TGCGCCAGCAGCTTATGGGCTAGCGGAGTCTACGAGCAGTACTTC.

The sample holds many counts of this clonotype. This chain links TRBV3-1 with TRBJ2-3; 9 bases fit TRBD1. Germline V gene data show CDR1 as LGHDT and CDR2 as YNNKEL (reference sequence). Unmatched junction bases numbered 5, after V lost 4 bases and J lost 3 bases. This CDR3 has 15 amino acids. The CDR3 DNA reads TGTGCCAGCAGCCCCGGGACAGGGTTTACAGATACGCAGTATTTT. It specifies CASSPGTGFTDTQYF.

The rearrangement joins TRBV6-1 to TRBJ1-1; no reliable D call. Germline V gene lookup returns CDR1 MNHNS and CDR2 SASEGT. The CDR3 loop spans 16 amino acids. V dropped 1 base and J dropped 5 bases, with 17 bases sitting between them. CDR3 sequence: CASSEDSSVSGTEAFF. CDR3 in DNA: TGTGCCAGCAGTGAAGATTCATCCGTGTCTGGGACTGAAGCTTTCTTT.

This sequence joins TRBV28 and TRBJ2-5, with 7 bases that match TRBD1. The CDR3 has 15 residues. V gave up 6 bases and J gave up 2 bases; unmatched junction bases: 9. Germline-derived CDR1 and CDR2 are MDHEN and SYDVKM. The CDR3 region has the DNA TGTGCCAGCAGCACTTCGACAGGGAATCAAGAGACCCAGTACTTC. It yields the protein CASSTSTGNQETQYF.

The rearrangement links TRBV24-1 to TRBJ2-1; 13 bases match TRBD2. J lost 9 bases, V lost 3 bases, and 7 bases had no gene match. Germline values: CDR1 KGHDR, CDR2 SFDVKD. The CDR3 totals 16 residues. The CDR3 nucleotides are TGTGCCACCAGTGATCCCGGACTAGCGGGAGTCGGTGAGCAGTTCTTC. This translates into CATSDPGLAGVGEQFF.

The chain carries TRBV28 and TRBJ2-5, with D uncertain. This CDR3 is built from 14 residues. CDR1 is MDHEN, CDR2 SYDVKM, per germline. V was trimmed by 4 bases and J by 2 bases, leaving 11 bases between them. The DNA of the CDR3 is TGTGCCAGCAGTTCAGCGACACTGCAAGAGACCCAGTACTTC. Translating it yields CASSSATLQETQYF.

J is TRBJ2-5 and V is TRBV12-3 or TRBV12-4; D possibly corresponds to TRBD2 (5 bases). The DNA end is more similar to TRBJ2-7, so the J call may be wrong. The CDR3 extends over 13 amino acids. The chain's CDR3 is CASSRDLEYEQYF. CDR3 in DNA: TGTGCCAGCAGCCGGGATTTGGAGTACGAGCAGTACTTC.

This clonotype was found once. This CDR3 is CASSPGSGQAYGYTF. The DNA of the CDR3 is TGCGCCAGCAGCCCCGGTTCAGGACAAGCCTATGGCTACACCTTC. The V and J genes are TRBV5-1 and TRBJ1-2, with a tentative D call TRBD1 (5 bases). This CDR3 is built from 15 residues. The V and J ends lost 4 bases and 4 bases respectively, with 17 bases between them. Germline CDR1 is SGHRS and CDR2 is YFSETQ.

This clonotype was picked up a small number of times. The V gene is TRBV5-1, the J gene TRBJ2-4; D remains unclear. Germline values: CDR1 SGHRS, CDR2 YFSETQ. Trimming cost V 5 bases and J 0 bases, with 9 bases left between them. The CDR3 extends over 14 amino acids. CDR3 DNA: TGCGCCAGCAGGTCCGGCGGAGCCAAAAACATTCAGTACTTC. Its protein is CASRSGGAKNIQYF.

This clonotype showed up just once. The chain couples TRBV10-3 to TRBJ1-4; the D gene is possibly TRBD1 (6 bases). Germline CDR1 is ENHRY and CDR2 is SYGVKD. Trimming took off 6 bases at V and 7 bases at J, with 15 bases between the two ends. CDR3 size: 14 residues. Here the CDR3 reads CAIRPGAAGEKLFF. The CDR3 coding sequence is TGTGCCATCAGGCCAGGGGCGGCTGGTGAAAAACTGTTTTTT.

V and J are TRBV5-5 and TRBJ2-7; unclear D gene. V was cut by 4 bases and J by 1 base, with 12 bases left in between. The CDR3 is 14 residues long. The germline CDR1 and CDR2 sequences are SGHKS and YYEKEE (reference sequence). CDR3 nucleotide sequence: TGTGCCAGCAGCACAGTGGGCAGATCCTACGAGCAGTACTTC. This gives the protein CASSTVGRSYEQYF.

Points on this clonotype: A read error is possible here, since a much larger clone lies one base away. The J gene is TRBJ1-2, the V gene TRBV20-1, with D possibly matching TRBD1 (5 bases). Germline lookup yields CDR1 DFQATT and CDR2 SNEGSKA (reference sequence). The CDR3 sequence is 14 residues long. CDR3 protein: CGARARDRYYGYTF. The CDR3, as DNA: TGCGGTGCTAGGGCCCGGGACCGCTACTATGGCTACACCTTC.

This clonotype was detected a few times. The chain combines TRBV12-3 or TRBV12-4 with TRBJ2-1; 11 nucleotides align to TRBD2. J lost 4 bases, V lost 6 bases, and 5 bases had no gene match. The CDR3 loop spans 15 amino acids. The CDR3 loop reads CASRTTSGRYNEQFF. The CDR3 region has the DNA TGTGCCAGCAGAACCACTAGCGGGAGATACAATGAGCAGTTCTTC.

This rearrangement joins TRBV6-5 to TRBJ1-1; D is uncertain. V lost 9 bases and J lost 1, with 18 bases in between. The length of the CDR3 is 15 residues. Germline V lookup: CDR1 MNHEY, CDR2 SVGAGI. Here the CDR3 reads CASTTQAGSNTEAFF. In DNA, the CDR3 is TGTGCCAGTACCACCCAAGCGGGGTCGAACACTGAAGCTTTCTTT.

This rearrangement joins TRBV3-1 to TRBJ2-5, with 7 bases lining up with TRBD2. CDR1 and CDR2 from the germline V gene are LGHDT and YNNKEL (reference sequence). Losses at the gene ends were 4 bases for V and 7 bases for J; bases not matched to a gene: 12. The CDR3 is made up of 15 amino acids. CDR3 sequence reads: CASSPLSGGPGTQYF. For the CDR3, the DNA is TGTGCCAGCAGCCCCCTTTCGGGAGGACCGGGGACCCAGTACTTC.

The J gene is TRBJ1-1, the V gene TRBV29-1; the match to TRBD1 covers 12 bases. The length of the CDR3 is 14 residues. CDR1 is SQVTM and CDR2 is ANQGSEA in the germline V gene. V shed 6 bases and J 8 bases; nucleotides not matched to a gene: 10. CDR3 nucleotide sequence: TGCAGCGTCGCATCCGGGACAGGGGGCGCGGAAGCTTTCTTT. It codes for CSVASGTGGAEAFF.

Note on this clonotype: One base away lies a much larger clone, so this may be a sequencing read error. The chain has TRBV7-2 and TRBJ2-4; TRBD2 matches at 8 bases. The junction had 9 bases not matched to a gene; V was cut back by 5 bases and J by 9 bases. Germline V CDR1 and CDR2: SGHTA, FQGNSA. This CDR3 spans 14 amino acids. The CDR3: CASSAGTRNSIQYF. Here the CDR3 DNA reads TGTGCCAGCAGCGCCGGGACTAGAAACAGCATTCAGTACTTC. Full variable domain (missing parts from reference TRBV7-2 and TRBJ2-4): GAGVSQSPSNKVTEKGKDVELRCDPISGHTALYWYRQSLGQGLEFLIYFQGNSAPDKSGLPSDRFSAERTGGSVSTLTIQRTQQEDSAVYLCASSAGTRNSIQYFGAGTRLSVL.

The rearrangement links TRBV7-2 to TRBJ2-1; the D gene is possibly TRBD1 (6 bases). The CDR3 sequence is 13 residues long. V was pared by 5 bases and J by 3 bases, with 8 bases between. Germline V gene lookup returns CDR1 SGHTA and CDR2 FQGNSA. The CDR3 DNA reads TGTGCCAGCAGCAAAGGGGGCTACAATGAGCAGTTCTTC. Encoded protein: CASSKGGYNEQFF.

This rearrangement joins TRBV20-1 to TRBJ2-1; 10 nucleotides match TRBD2. This CDR3 contains 14 residues. Germline V lookup: CDR1 DFQATT, CDR2 SNEGSKA (reference sequence). J gave up 8 bases and V 5 bases, and 9 bases lay outside the gene matches. The CDR3 sequence: CSAEREGRDDEQFF. The CDR3 DNA is TGCAGTGCTGAGCGGGAGGGCCGGGACGATGAGCAGTTCTTC.

The chain combines TRBV5-1 with TRBJ2-3, with 10 bases identical to TRBD1. The CDR3 runs 16 residues. Germline CDR1 and CDR2: SGHRS and YFSETQ. With 4 bases clipped from V and 2 bases from J, the junction kept 7 bases outside the gene matches. CDR3 DNA sequence: TGCGCCAGCAGCCCCGGACAGGGGGTAGACACAGATACGCAGTATTTT. This sequence encodes CASSPGQGVDTDTQYF.

This chain uses TRBV19 with TRBJ2-5; D not resolved. Germline-derived CDR1 and CDR2 are LNHDA and SQIVND (reference sequence). The CDR3 spans 13 residues. V was trimmed by 3 bases and J by 5 bases, leaving 10 bases between them. The CDR3 loop reads CASSIRPEETQYF. CDR3 coding DNA: TGTGCCAGTAGTATCCGTCCGGAGGAGACCCAGTACTTC.

CDR3: CASSETGGSDIQYF. DNA of the CDR3: TGCGCCAGCAGCGAGACAGGGGGCTCAGACATTCAGTACTTC. V usage is TRBV5-1 and J usage is TRBJ2-4; TRBD1 aligns across 10 bases. Germline lookup yields CDR1 SGHRS and CDR2 YFSETQ. The CDR3 length is 14 residues. V gave up 4 bases and J gave up 8 bases; unmatched junction bases: 6.

This clonotype was seen a few times. V usage is TRBV9 and J usage is TRBJ2-5; unclear D gene. Trimming removed 3 bases at V and 6 bases at J, with 18 bases between. The CDR3 contains 15 residues. The V gene's germline CDR1 is SGDLS and CDR2 YYNGEE. CDR3 DNA sequence: TGTGCCAGCAGCGCCCAGGAGATCGGTCAGAAGACCCAGTACTTC. Amino acid sequence: CASSAQEIGQKTQYF.